This T cell receptor beta chain came from a study of T cells after yellow fever vaccination. Template switching with 5'RACE generated the TCR cDNA and added a universal primer site and UMIs. MiXCR, run by TCRdb on the 5' RACE reads, gives a single entry per CDR3 protein. This table has about 350,000 distinct CDR3 sequences, roughly 8.3% appearing once. Looked up from germline, CDR1 is GTSNPN and CDR2 is SVGIG (reference sequence). This CDR3 contains 13 residues. V was clipped by 0 bases and J by 4 bases, with 9 bases between them. Study-wide results and caveats: Among primary-vaccination clones, most reappeared after the booster, at 96% for CD4 and around 91% for CD8. Overlap between CD4 and CD8 compartments was detected for a small share of clonotypes.

A few counts support this clonotype. Its antigen is currently unknown. The V and J genes are TRBV30 and TRBJ1-2, with D possibly TRBD1 on 5 matching bases. The receptor was isolated from a man in his late teens or twenties who received the YFV17D yellow fever vaccine. The sample in question was PBMCs, obtained 35 to 50 days after the first yellow fever vaccination. DNA of the CDR3: TGTGCCTGGAGTGTTGACAGCGTCTATGGCTACACCTTC. This encodes CAWSVDSVYGYTF.